This is a list of T cell receptor beta chains from one sample in a study of cytomegalovirus exposure and HLA in healthy donors. Sequencing was performed with immunoSEQ multiplex PCR; in TCRdb, only in-frame clones are kept and a portion is missing. The sample has around 150,000 clones; over 60% are singletons. Sequenced: PBMCs. The receptors come from a man aged 25-40 years in good health and CMV-seronegative. CDR3s include the opening cysteine and the closing phenylalanine or tryptophan. For some rows the clone size is stated as once, few or many, or as a class when expanded; others skip it.

v_gene	abundance	j_gene	CDR3aa
TRBV4-1	NA	TRBJ2-1	CASSQGLAGYLSSYNEQFF
TRBV13	NA	TRBJ2-7	CASSIQGREQYF
TRBV28	NA	TRBJ2-3	CASSFTVGTQYF
TRBV15	once	TRBJ2-5	CATSYSTPGQGRETQYF
TRBV28	NA	TRBJ2-2	CASSYSWTGELFF
TRBV6-5	NA	TRBJ1-1	CASRAGGKAFF
TRBV19	NA	TRBJ2-1	CASSFEGIGQFF
TRBV25-1	few	TRBJ2-7	CASSELPGLRGYYEQYF
TRBV28	few	TRBJ1-1	CASSPGETNTEAFF
TRBV29-1	NA	TRBJ2-1	CSVGGSFNEQFF
TRBV27	NA	TRBJ1-1	CASSLTPRGTEAFF
TRBV11-2	NA	TRBJ2-7	CASSFNTDSGEQYF
TRBV27	NA	TRBJ2-7	CASSLSEGSEQYF
TRBV19	NA	TRBJ2-1	CASSFRGQGMMGQFF
TRBV5-1	NA	TRBJ1-1	CASSGGNKAFF
TRBV19	NA	TRBJ2-2	CASSPAGGRGGELFF
TRBV6-6	NA	TRBJ2-3	CASSLTGGWDTQYF
TRBV28	few	TRBJ1-1	CASSLGPGGATTEAFF
TRBV10-3	NA	TRBJ2-3	CAISERQTSTDTQYF
TRBV19	NA	TRBJ1-4	CASSIQANEKLFF
TRBV5-4	once	TRBJ1-2	CASSLVGSYGYTF
TRBV28	NA	TRBJ2-7	CASRAGLAGVHEQYF
TRBV6-6	NA	TRBJ2-2	CASSYTGTILPGELFF
TRBV27	few	TRBJ1-1	CASSRARNPDNTEAFF
TRBV7-9	NA	TRBJ1-2	CASSIQGGRANYGYTF
TRBV5-1	NA	TRBJ2-2	CASSSSQTANTGELFF
TRBV18	NA	TRBJ1-2	CASSPYGLAERNYGYTF
TRBV9	NA	TRBJ1-2	CASSVEGVGYTF
TRBV7-9	NA	TRBJ1-1	CASSSSGTANTEAFF
TRBV21-1	NA	TRBJ2-2	CASSKVPQEGTGELFF
TRBV10-1	NA	TRBJ2-1	CASSTGLAGVNEQFF
TRBV4-1	few	TRBJ2-2	CASSFRQGSTGELFF
TRBV11-1	NA	TRBJ2-7	CASSRTSEYEQYF
TRBV2	NA	TRBJ2-3	CASSVQREFEADTQYF
TRBV9	NA	TRBJ1-5	CASSVDGYSNQPQHF
TRBV5-1	few	TRBJ2-5	CASSLLAGGGEQETQYF
TRBV4-1	NA	TRBJ1-2	CASSQPRDRVDNYGYTF
TRBV25-1	few	TRBJ2-4	CASGAGENIQYF
TRBV7-3	NA	TRBJ2-5	CASSLSLAGGETQYF
TRBV10-3	NA	TRBJ2-2	CAISESGLADAPGELFF
TRBV6-1	many	TRBJ2-6	CASSGGDGSGANVLTF
TRBV11-3	once	TRBJ2-7	CASSLGTGSGYEQYF
TRBV30	NA	TRBJ1-1	CAWSTTEAFF
TRBV19	once	TRBJ1-5	CASSKNRGGEGQPQHF
TRBV7-6	NA	TRBJ2-3	CASSPNGQGTDTQYF
TRBV5-4	NA	TRBJ2-7	CASSPGTSGRVFHEQYF
TRBV18	NA	TRBJ2-3	CASSPGTSGKTDTQYF
TRBV10-1	NA	TRBJ2-7	CASSATSGEVYF
TRBV6-6	NA	TRBJ2-7	CASSSLAGQGASEQYF
TRBV2	NA	TRBJ2-4	CASSTSGRWNF
TRBV27	NA	TRBJ2-5	CASSSQGQETQYF
TRBV6-5	once	TRBJ2-1	CATGTSGSSYNEQFF
TRBV15	NA	TRBJ2-3	CATSRRTSPSTDTQYF
TRBV29-1	few	TRBJ2-3	CSVGAGARTDTQYF
TRBV13	once	TRBJ2-3	CASSSKPRGLPDTQYF
TRBV5-6	once	TRBJ2-7	CASSQGLAEQYF
TRBV28	NA	TRBJ1-3	CASSDPRSTSGNTIYF
TRBV30	NA	TRBJ2-3	CAWSVPGQWGRTSGTPSTDTQYF
TRBV5-8	NA	TRBJ2-7	CASSAEVAANEQYF